This T cell receptor beta chain was identified during a study of EBV T-cell therapy then PD-1 blockade in nasopharyngeal carcinoma. CDR1 and CDR2 from the germline V gene are SNHLY and FYNNEI. CDR3 length: 12 residues. V lost 7 bases and J lost 6, with 12 bases in between. Comment on this clone: Its antigen is unknown.

Repertoires were generated with immunoSEQ multiplex PCR, while TCRdb's copy carries only in-frame clones and drops some. The sample lists more than 20,000 clones; approximately 80% were seen once. Treatment meaning: AdE1-LMPpoly-expanded autologous EBV-specific T-cell therapy followed by anti-PD-1 nivolumab. The chain combines TRBV2 with TRBJ1-1; no definite D call. Source: CD8+ T cells from blood, taken at day -245 from a patient whose treatment included autologous EBV-specific T cells and nivolumab. This TCR derives from a man aged 40-55 years with nasopharyngeal carcinoma. The CDR3 DNA reads TGTGCCAGCATAGGACTAGGCTCTGAAGCTTTCTTT. Translated, it gives CASIGLGSEAFF.